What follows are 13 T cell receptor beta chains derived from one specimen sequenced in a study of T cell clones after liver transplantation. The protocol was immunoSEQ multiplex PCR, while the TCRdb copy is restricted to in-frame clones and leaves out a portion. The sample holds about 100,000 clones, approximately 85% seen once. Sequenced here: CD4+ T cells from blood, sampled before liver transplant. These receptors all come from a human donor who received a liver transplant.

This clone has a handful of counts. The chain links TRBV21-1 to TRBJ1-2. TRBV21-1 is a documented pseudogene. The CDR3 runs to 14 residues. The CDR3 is CASSKGRKIYGYTF. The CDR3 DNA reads TGTGCCAGCAGCAAGGGTCGGAAAATCTATGGCTACACCTTC.

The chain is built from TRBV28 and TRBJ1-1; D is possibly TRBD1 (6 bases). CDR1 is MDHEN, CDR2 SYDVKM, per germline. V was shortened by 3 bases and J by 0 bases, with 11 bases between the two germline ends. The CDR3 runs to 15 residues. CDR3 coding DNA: TGTGCCAGCAGTTTGGGGGGCATCCTGAACACTGAAGCTTTCTTT. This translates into CASSLGGILNTEAFF.

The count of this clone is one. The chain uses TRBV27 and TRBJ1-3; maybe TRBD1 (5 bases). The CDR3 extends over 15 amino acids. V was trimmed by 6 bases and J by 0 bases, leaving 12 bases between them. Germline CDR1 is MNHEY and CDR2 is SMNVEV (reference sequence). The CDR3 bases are TGTGCCAGCAGCCCCCGGGGGAGCTCTGGAAACACCATATATTTT. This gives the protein CASSPRGSSGNTIYF.

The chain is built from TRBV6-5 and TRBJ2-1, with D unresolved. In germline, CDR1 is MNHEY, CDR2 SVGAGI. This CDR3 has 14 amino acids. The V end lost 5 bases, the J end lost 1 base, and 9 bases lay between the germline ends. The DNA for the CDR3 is TGTGCCAGCAGTCGGCAGAATTCCTACAATGAGCAGTTCTTC. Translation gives CASSRQNSYNEQFF.

The CDR3 sequence is CASSVGSGANNEQFF. CDR3 nucleotide sequence: TGTGCCAGCAGCGTAGGTAGCGGGGCCAACAATGAGCAGTTCTTC. The chain recombines TRBV9 with TRBJ2-1, with TRBD2 matching 8 bases. CDR1 SGDLS and CDR2 YYNGEE come from the germline V gene. This CDR3 has 15 amino acids. V lost 0 bases and J lost 5; bases outside the gene matches: 4.

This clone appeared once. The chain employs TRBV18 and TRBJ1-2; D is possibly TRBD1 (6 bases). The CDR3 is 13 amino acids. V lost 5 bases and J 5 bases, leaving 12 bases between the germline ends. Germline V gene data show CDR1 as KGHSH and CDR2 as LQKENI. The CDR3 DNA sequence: TGTGCCAGCTCAGCGGGGGACAATTATGGCTACACCTTC. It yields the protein CASSAGDNYGYTF.

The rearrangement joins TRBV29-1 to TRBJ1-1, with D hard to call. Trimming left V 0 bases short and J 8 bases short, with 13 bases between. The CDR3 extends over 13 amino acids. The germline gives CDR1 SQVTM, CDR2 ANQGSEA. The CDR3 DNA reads TGCAGCGTTGAAGATGGGCCCGGGTCCGAAGCTTTCTTT. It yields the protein CSVEDGPGSEAFF.

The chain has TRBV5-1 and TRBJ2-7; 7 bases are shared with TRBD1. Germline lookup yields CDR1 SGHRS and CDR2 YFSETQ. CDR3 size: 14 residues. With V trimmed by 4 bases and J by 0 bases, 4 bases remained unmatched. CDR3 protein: CASSGDSSSYEQYF. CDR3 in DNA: TGCGCCAGCAGCGGGGACAGTAGCTCCTACGAGCAGTACTTC.

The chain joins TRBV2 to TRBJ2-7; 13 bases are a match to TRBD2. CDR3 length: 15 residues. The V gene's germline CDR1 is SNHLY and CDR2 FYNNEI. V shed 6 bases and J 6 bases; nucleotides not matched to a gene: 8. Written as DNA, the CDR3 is TGTGCCAGCAGAGAACTAGCGGGAGGGCCCGGCGAGCAGTACTTC. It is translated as CASRELAGGPGEQYF.

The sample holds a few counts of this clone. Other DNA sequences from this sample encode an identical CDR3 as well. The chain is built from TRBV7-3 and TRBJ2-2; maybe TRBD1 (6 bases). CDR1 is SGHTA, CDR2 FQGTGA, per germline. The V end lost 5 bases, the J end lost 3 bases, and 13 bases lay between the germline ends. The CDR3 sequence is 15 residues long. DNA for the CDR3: TGTGCCAGCAGCAGAGACAGGACGGACACCGGGGAGCTGTTTTTT. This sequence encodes CASSRDRTDTGELFF.

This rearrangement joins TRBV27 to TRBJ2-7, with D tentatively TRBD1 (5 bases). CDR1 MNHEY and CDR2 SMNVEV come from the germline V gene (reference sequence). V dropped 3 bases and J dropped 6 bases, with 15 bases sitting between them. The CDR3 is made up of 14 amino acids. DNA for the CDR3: TGTGCCAGCAGTTTTCAGGGTGGGGTAAGCGAGCAGTACTTC. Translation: CASSFQGGVSEQYF.

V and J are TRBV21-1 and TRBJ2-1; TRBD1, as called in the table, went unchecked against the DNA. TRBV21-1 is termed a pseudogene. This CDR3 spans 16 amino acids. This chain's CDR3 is CASSNVETGTYNEQFF. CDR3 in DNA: TGTGCCAGCAGCAACGTAGAGACAGGTACCTACAATGAGCAGTTCTTC.

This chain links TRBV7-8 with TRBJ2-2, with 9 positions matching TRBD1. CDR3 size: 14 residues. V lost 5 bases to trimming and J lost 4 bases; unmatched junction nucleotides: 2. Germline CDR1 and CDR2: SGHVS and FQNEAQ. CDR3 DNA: TGTGCCAGCAGCGGGACAGGGTTCACCGGGGAGCTGTTTTTT. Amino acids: CASSGTGFTGELFF.